Reported below is one TCR beta chain. A junction boundary mismatches the germline segment, possibly from a read error. Germline CDR1 is SNHLY and CDR2 is FYNNEI. The CDR3 loop spans 14 amino acids. This entry is derived from a study of blood T cell repertoires in COVID-19. Study summary: COVID-19 samples collected from the United States, Italy and Spain covered acute and convalescent phases. Sources were T cells, B-cell-depleted T cells, or PBMCs; the material itself was cDNA or gDNA.

As processed by the authors: Estimates of nucleated cell counts were drawn from the amplification of reference gene primers. This table comes from immunoSEQ multiplex PCR, and its TCRdb copy is limited to in-frame clones, with some not included. The V and J calls and clone size come from that table; D and trimming were worked out from the DNA. Altogether some 260,000 clones are present, 70% to 90% being singletons, with the ten largest covering 2.1%. This sequence originates from a woman between 40 and 55 years old who had recovered from COVID-19. The sample consisted of peripheral blood. V and J are TRBV2 and TRBJ2-2, with D perhaps matching TRBD2 (5 bases). The CDR3 reads CASINQPVSGELFF. The CDR3 nucleotides read TGTGCCAGCATAAACCAACCCGTCTCCGGGGAGCTATTTTTT.